Listed below are T cell receptor beta chains from one sample, sequenced in a study of shared clonotypes between healthy human individuals. Produced via immunoSEQ multiplex PCR; TCRdb's table is partial and in-frame only. Among millions of clones listed, 93% were seen once. The source material was naive CD4+ T cells from PBMCs. The source of these receptors is a man between 18 and 35 years old in good health. Some clones in this sample may be carry-over from other donors' samples. CDR3s include the opening cysteine and the closing phenylalanine or tryptophan. D genes are given only for firm matches. Size values are once, few and many counts, or a class for expanded clones, and some rows have none.

size | J | V | D | DNA | CDR3
- | TRBJ2-4 | TRBV29-1 | - | TGCAGCGTTTACAGGGAAAACATTCAGTACTTC | CSVYRENIQYF
- | TRBJ2-5 | TRBV4-1 | TRBD2 | TGCGCCAGCAGCCAACCTACTAGCGGGAGACGGCAGACCCAGTACTTC | CASSQPTSGRRQTQYF
- | TRBJ2-1 | TRBV5-4 | TRBD2 | TGTGCCAGCAGCTTGGCTAGCGGAAAAAACTACAATGAGCAGTTCTTC | CASSLASGKNYNEQFF
- | TRBJ1-2 | TRBV7-3 | - | TGTGCCAGCAGCCCAGGGGCCGGTCTGTCAACTAGGGGCTACACCTTC | CASSPGAGLSTRGYTF
- | TRBJ2-5 | TRBV28 | TRBD2 | TGTGCCAGCAGTCCAGCGGGAGCCCAAGAGACCCAGTACTTC | CASSPAGAQETQYF
- | TRBJ2-1 | TRBV28 | TRBD2 | TGTGCCAGCACCGCAGCGGGAGGAACATACAATGAGCAGTTCTTC | CASTAAGGTYNEQFF
- | TRBJ2-2 | TRBV5-5 | - | TGTGCCAGCAGCTTCCGGGTCCCAACCCCAACGAACACCGGGGAGCTGTTTTTT | CASSFRVPTPTNTGELFF
- | TRBJ1-2 | TRBV28 | - | TGTGCCAGCAGTTTATGGGACAGACCCTATGGCTACACCTTC | CASSLWDRPYGYTF
- | TRBJ1-2 | TRBV19 | TRBD1 | TGTGCCAGTAGTTCCTCCGGGACAGGGTATGACTATGGCTACACCTTC | CASSSSGTGYDYGYTF
- | TRBJ2-7 | TRBV6-5 | - | TGTGCCAGCACGTCCGGGTACGAGCAGTACTTC | CASTSGYEQYF
- | TRBJ2-2 | TRBV4-2 | TRBD2 | TGTGCCAGCAGCCACGATAAGCGGGAGGCCTCGAACACCGGGGAGCTGTTTTTT | CASSHDKREASNTGELFF
- | TRBJ1-1 | TRBV9 | - | TGTGCCAGCAGCATCAGGGGTTCAGAGACTGAAGCTTTCTTT | CASSIRGSETEAFF
few | TRBJ1-1 | TRBV5-1 | - | TGCGCCAGCAGCCTGGGCGGGAACACTGAAGCTTTCTTT | CASSLGGNTEAFF
- | TRBJ2-7 | TRBV6-6 | - | TGTGCCAGCAGTTATACGGGATCCATGTCGGTGCACGAGCAGTACTTC | CASSYTGSMSVHEQYF
- | TRBJ2-6 | TRBV28 | - | TGTGCCAGCGTCGGGAGTCCTGGGGCCAACGTCCTGACTTTC | CASVGSPGANVLTF
- | TRBJ1-1 | TRBV19 | - | TGTGCCAGTAGTATAGCTCCCGGCAGGGCCACTGAAGCTTTCTTT | CASSIAPGRATEAFF
- | TRBJ1-2 | TRBV18 | - | TGTGCCAGCTCACCACCAACCAACTATGGCTACACCTTC | CASSPPTNYGYTF
- | TRBJ1-3 | TRBV28 | - | TGTGCCAGCAGTTCGCTAGGGGCTGGAAACACCATATATTTT | CASSSLGAGNTIYF
few | TRBJ2-2 | TRBV27 | - | TGTGCCAGCAGTTTATTAAGGGTTAGCACCGGGGAGCTGTTTTTT | CASSLLRVSTGELFF
few | TRBJ1-2 | TRBV18 | - | TGTGCCAGCTCCCCAGGTTCCTCGGACTATGGCTACACCTTC | CASSPGSSDYGYTF
- | TRBJ2-7 | TRBV15 | - | TGTGCCACCAGCAGAGATTGGAGGGACGAGCAGTACTTC | CATSRDWRDEQYF
- | TRBJ2-3 | TRBV21-1 | - | TGTGCCAGCAGCAAACGCCTGATTACCGGCACAGATACGCAGTATTTT | CASSKRLITGTDTQYF
- | TRBJ2-7 | TRBV18 | TRBD2 | TGTGCCAGCTCAAGGACTAGCGGGAGTTACGAGCAGTACTTC | CASSRTSGSYEQYF
- | TRBJ2-5 | TRBV27 | - | TGTGCCAGCAGTTTCGGGGGACAGCCACAAGAGACCCAGTACTTC | CASSFGGQPQETQYF
- | TRBJ1-5 | TRBV19 | TRBD1 | TGTGCCAGTAGTATACCTCAGGGGGTTGGGGATCAGCCCCAGCATTTT | CASSIPQGVGDQPQHF
- | TRBJ2-2 | TRBV11-3 | TRBD2 | TGTGCCAGCAGCTTAGGACTAGCGGGAGATAGCACCGGGGAGCTGTTTTTT | CASSLGLAGDSTGELFF
- | TRBJ2-3 | TRBV7-9 | TRBD2 | TGTGCCAGCAGCCGGCCCCGGGGACTAGCGGGAAGCACAGATACGCAGTATTTT | CASSRPRGLAGSTDTQYF
- | TRBJ2-1 | TRBV5-4 | - | TGTGCCAGCAGCCCCCGGGGGCGTGGGAGGGCTGTCAATGAGCAGTTCTTC | CASSPRGRGRAVNEQFF
few | TRBJ2-5 | TRBV5-4 | TRBD1 | TGTGCCAGCAGCCTGGACAGGGCAGAGACCCAGTACTTC | CASSLDRAETQYF
- | TRBJ2-5 | TRBV7-2 | - | TGTGCCAGCAGCTCCCGGGCCCAAGAGACCCAGTACTTC | CASSSRAQETQYF
- | TRBJ2-7 | TRBV18 | - | TGTGCCAGCTCACCACCGGAGGGTGTAAGGGAGCAGTACTTC | CASSPPEGVREQYF
- | TRBJ2-5 | TRBV7-6 | TRBD1 | TGTGCCAGCAGCTTACCCCGGACAGGGGGCCAACAAGAGACCCAGTACTTC | CASSLPRTGGQQETQYF
- | TRBJ1-1 | TRBV5-1 | - | TGCGCCAGCAGCTTGGGTCTAAACACTGAAGCTTTCTTT | CASSLGLNTEAFF
once | TRBJ1-2 | TRBV9 | - | TGTGCCAGCAGCGTAGACCAGGGCAGCTATGGCTACACCTTC | CASSVDQGSYGYTF
once | TRBJ2-7 | TRBV6-5 | - | TGTGCCAGCAGTTTGGACCTGTTGTACTACGAGCAGTACTTC | CASSLDLLYYEQYF
- | TRBJ2-1 | TRBV5-4 | - | TGTGCCAGCAGCTTAGCGGGCACCTACAATGAGCAGTTCTTC | CASSLAGTYNEQFF
- | TRBJ2-1 | TRBV18 | - | TGTGCCAGCGCAGTATTGGGAAGTAATGAGCAGTTCTTC | CASAVLGSNEQFF
- | TRBJ1-3 | TRBV4-2 | - | TGTGCCAGCAGCCAGGCGGGAGGGGAGCCTGGAAACACCATATATTTT | CASSQAGGEPGNTIYF
- | TRBJ1-2 | TRBV6-1 | - | TGTGCCAGCAGCGTCGCGGACATTAACTATGGCTACACCTTC | CASSVADINYGYTF
- | TRBJ2-1 | TRBV7-3 | - | TGTGCCAGCAGCTTAAATACAGACTCCTACAATGAGCAGTTCTTC | CASSLNTDSYNEQFF
- | TRBJ2-3 | TRBV7-9 | TRBD2 | TGTGCCAGCAGCTGGGGACTAGCGGGTAACACAGATACGCAGTATTTT | CASSWGLAGNTDTQYF
- | TRBJ1-3 | TRBV6-7 | - | TGTGCCAGCAGCCCCTGGGTTGGGCTCTCTGGAAACACCATATATTTT | CASSPWVGLSGNTIYF
- | TRBJ2-3 | TRBV27 | - | TGTGCCAGCAGTCCATTAGTGGACCTTGCGCGATTTACGCAGTATTTT | CASSPLVDLARFTQYF
- | TRBJ2-1 | TRBV7-2 | TRBD2 | TGTGCCAGCAGCTTAGATGGATCGGGACTAGCGGGCGCCGCTGAGCAGTTCTTC | CASSLDGSGLAGAAEQFF
- | TRBJ2-5 | TRBV5-1 | - | TGCGCCAGCAGCTTCGCAGGGGACCCTGTGGAGACCCAGTACTTC | CASSFAGDPVETQYF
- | TRBJ1-2 | TRBV28 | TRBD1 | TGTGCCAGCAGTTGGGGACAGGATAACTATGGCTACACCTTC | CASSWGQDNYGYTF
- | TRBJ1-4 | TRBV15 | TRBD1 | TGTGCCACCAGCAGGCCGGGACAGGGAACAGCAACTAATGAAAAACTGTTTTTT | CATSRPGQGTATNEKLFF
- | TRBJ2-1 | TRBV19 | - | TGTGCCAGTAGTCCCTACAACAATGAGCAGTTCTTC | CASSPYNNEQFF
- | TRBJ2-7 | TRBV6-5 | - | TGTGCCAGCAGGGAAACAGGGTCAACCGAGCAGTACTTC | CASRETGSTEQYF
- | TRBJ2-5 | TRBV18 | - | TGTGCCAGCTCACAGACCGTCACAGCACAAGAGACCCAGTACTTC | CASSQTVTAQETQYF
- | TRBJ2-7 | TRBV2 | - | TGTGCCAGCCGAGGACAGAGCTACGAGCAGTACTTC | CASRGQSYEQYF
- | TRBJ2-7 | TRBV6-1 | - | TGTGCCAGCAGGAGCTTCTACGAGCAGTACTTC | CASRSFYEQYF
- | TRBJ2-7 | TRBV2 | - | TGTGCCAGCAATTCGGGGCGGAGGGGGCCCTACGAGCAGTACTTC | CASNSGRRGPYEQYF